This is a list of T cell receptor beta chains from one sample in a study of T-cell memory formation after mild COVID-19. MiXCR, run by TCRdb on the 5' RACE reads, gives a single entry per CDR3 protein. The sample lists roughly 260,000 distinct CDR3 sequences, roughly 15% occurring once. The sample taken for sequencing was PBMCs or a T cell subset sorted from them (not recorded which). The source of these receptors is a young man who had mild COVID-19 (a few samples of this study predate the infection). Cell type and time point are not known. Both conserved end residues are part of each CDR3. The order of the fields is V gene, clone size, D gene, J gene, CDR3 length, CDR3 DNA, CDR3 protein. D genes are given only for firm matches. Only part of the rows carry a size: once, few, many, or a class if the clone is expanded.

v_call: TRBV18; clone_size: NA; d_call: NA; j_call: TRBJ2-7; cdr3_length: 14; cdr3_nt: TGTGCCAGCTCACCGGTTTTGTTGGCGGACGAGCAGTACTTC; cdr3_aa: CASSPVLLADEQYF
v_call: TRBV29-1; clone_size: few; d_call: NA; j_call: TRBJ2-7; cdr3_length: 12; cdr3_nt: TGCAGCGCTTGGGACACCTTCGGGGAGCAGTACTTC; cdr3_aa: CSAWDTFGEQYF
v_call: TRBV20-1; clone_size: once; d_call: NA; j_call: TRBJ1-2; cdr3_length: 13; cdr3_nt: TGCAGTGCTAGGCGGGATCAGTCCAGTGGCTACACCTTC; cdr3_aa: CSARRDQSSGYTF
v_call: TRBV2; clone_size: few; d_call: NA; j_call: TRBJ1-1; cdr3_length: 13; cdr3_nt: TGTGCCAGCCTCCCCGAGACTAACACTGAAGCTTTCTTT; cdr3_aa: CASLPETNTEAFF
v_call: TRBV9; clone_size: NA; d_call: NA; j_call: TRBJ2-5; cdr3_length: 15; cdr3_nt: TGTGCCAGCAGCGTAGCTGGCCAGAGACAAGAGACCCAGTACTTC; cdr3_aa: CASSVAGQRQETQYF
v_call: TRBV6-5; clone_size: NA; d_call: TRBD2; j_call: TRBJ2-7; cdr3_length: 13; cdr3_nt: TGTGCCAGCAGTTATGGACTAGCGTACGAGCAGTACTTC; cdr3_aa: CASSYGLAYEQYF
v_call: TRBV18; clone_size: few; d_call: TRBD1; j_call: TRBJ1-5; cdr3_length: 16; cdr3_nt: TGTGCCAGCTCATCGGAATCAGGGGGCGGTTTTCAGCCCCAGCATTTT; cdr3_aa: CASSSESGGGFQPQHF
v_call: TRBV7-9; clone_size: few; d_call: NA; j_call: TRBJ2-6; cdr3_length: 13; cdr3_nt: TGTGCCAGCAGGACCTCCGGGGCCAACGTCCTGACTTTC; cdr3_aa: CASRTSGANVLTF
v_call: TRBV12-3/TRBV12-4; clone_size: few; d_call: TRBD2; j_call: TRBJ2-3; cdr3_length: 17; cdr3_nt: TGTGCCAGCAGTTTTATTGCGGGGACTAGCGGCACAGATACGCAGTATTTT; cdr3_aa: CASSFIAGTSGTDTQYF
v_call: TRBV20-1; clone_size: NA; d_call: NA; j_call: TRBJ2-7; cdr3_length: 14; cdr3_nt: TGCAGTGCTAGGCGGACACCGAATACCTACGAGCAGTACTTC; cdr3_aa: CSARRTPNTYEQYF